Listed below are T cell receptor beta chains from one sample, sequenced in a study of vaccination effects on CD4 cells after COVID-19. For these TCRs, the target antigens are not known. Sequenced by immunoSEQ multiplex PCR; TCRdb stores in-frame clones only, minus some. The sample has tens of thousands of clones; over 75% are singletons. Sequences were derived from CD4+ T cells from PBMCs cultured with SARS-CoV-2 spike peptides, sampled after COVID-19 vaccination. The receptors here all came from a human donor who received a COVID-19 vaccine. Some clones in this sample may be carry-over from other donors' samples. Each CDR3 is given with its conserved first and last residue. The order of the fields is clone size, J gene, V gene, D gene, CDR3 protein, CDR3 DNA. A D gene is named only where the DNA matches it firmly. The listing skips clone size in some rows; elsewhere it reads once, few, many or a size class.

abundance: NA; j_gene: TRBJ2-3; v_gene: TRBV6-2/TRBV6-3; d_gene: TRBD2; CDR3aa: CASSYRTSGRNVTQYF; CDR3nt: TGTGCCAGCAGTTACCGGACTAGCGGGAGAAACGTGACGCAGTATTTT
abundance: NA; j_gene: TRBJ1-2; v_gene: TRBV9; d_gene: NA; CDR3aa: CASSVGSGANYGYTF; CDR3nt: TGTGCCAGCAGCGTTGGGTCTGGAGCTAACTATGGCTACACCTTC
abundance: NA; j_gene: TRBJ2-5; v_gene: TRBV18; d_gene: NA; CDR3aa: CASSPKIGGKGETQYF; CDR3nt: TGTGCCAGCTCACCAAAGATAGGGGGAAAGGGCGAGACCCAGTACTTC
abundance: NA; j_gene: TRBJ1-5; v_gene: TRBV6-2/TRBV6-3; d_gene: NA; CDR3aa: CASSSPGNRHF; CDR3nt: TGTGCCAGCAGTTCGCCGGGGAACAGGCATTTT
abundance: NA; j_gene: TRBJ1-5; v_gene: TRBV28; d_gene: NA; CDR3aa: CASSSGHQPQHF; CDR3nt: TGTGCCAGCAGTTCGGGACATCAGCCCCAGCATTTT
abundance: NA; j_gene: TRBJ2-3; v_gene: TRBV11-3; d_gene: TRBD1; CDR3aa: CASSFRTGRTDTQYF; CDR3nt: TGTGCCAGCAGCTTTCGGACAGGACGCACAGATACGCAGTATTTT
abundance: NA; j_gene: TRBJ2-3; v_gene: TRBV9; d_gene: TRBD2; CDR3aa: CASSVGVGGGAIDTQYF; CDR3nt: TGTGCCAGCAGCGTAGGGGTTGGCGGGGGGGCCATAGATACGCAGTATTTT
abundance: NA; j_gene: TRBJ2-1; v_gene: TRBV24-1; d_gene: NA; CDR3aa: CATSSQTPRNEQFF; CDR3nt: TGTGCCACCAGTTCACAGACTCCTAGGAATGAGCAGTTCTTC
abundance: few; j_gene: TRBJ1-2; v_gene: TRBV2; d_gene: NA; CDR3aa: CASSEEVRGYTF; CDR3nt: TGTGCCAGCAGTGAGGAGGTCCGTGGCTACACCTTC
abundance: NA; j_gene: TRBJ1-2; v_gene: TRBV11-2; d_gene: TRBD1; CDR3aa: CASSWDRGMGGYTF; CDR3nt: TGTGCCAGCAGCTGGGACAGGGGGATGGGTGGCTACACCTTC
abundance: once; j_gene: TRBJ1-3; v_gene: TRBV4-2; d_gene: NA; CDR3aa: CASSQVPGNTIYF; CDR3nt: TGTGCCAGCAGCCAGGTTCCGGGAAACACCATATATTTT
abundance: few; j_gene: TRBJ1-4; v_gene: TRBV5-4; d_gene: TRBD1; CDR3aa: CASSLDGQGHFNEKLFF; CDR3nt: TGTGCCAGCAGCTTGGATGGACAGGGCCATTTTAATGAAAAACTGTTTTTT
abundance: once; j_gene: TRBJ2-1; v_gene: TRBV5-6; d_gene: NA; CDR3aa: CASSLWTPYNEQFF; CDR3nt: TGTGCCAGCAGCTTGTGGACTCCCTACAATGAGCAGTTCTTC
abundance: NA; j_gene: TRBJ1-2; v_gene: TRBV19; d_gene: NA; CDR3aa: CASSLRTVDYGYTF; CDR3nt: TGTGCCAGTAGTCTCCGGACGGTTGATTATGGCTACACCTTC
abundance: once; j_gene: TRBJ2-2; v_gene: TRBV2; d_gene: NA; CDR3aa: CASCRDANTGELFF; CDR3nt: TGTGCCAGCTGCAGGGACGCGAACACCGGGGAGCTGTTTTTT
abundance: NA; j_gene: TRBJ2-3; v_gene: TRBV7-9; d_gene: NA; CDR3aa: CASSLSRLSDTQYF; CDR3nt: TGTGCCAGCAGCCTATCCCGGCTGTCAGATACGCAGTATTTT
abundance: NA; j_gene: TRBJ2-2; v_gene: TRBV10-3; d_gene: TRBD1; CDR3aa: CAISEEGTDTGELFF; CDR3nt: TGTGCCATCAGTGAGGAAGGGACAGACACCGGGGAGCTGTTTTTT
abundance: NA; j_gene: TRBJ1-1; v_gene: TRBV11-2; d_gene: NA; CDR3aa: CASSLVRVWNTEAFF; CDR3nt: TGTGCCAGCAGCTTAGTTCGGGTCTGGAACACTGAAGCTTTCTTT
abundance: few; j_gene: TRBJ1-2; v_gene: TRBV7-9; d_gene: TRBD1; CDR3aa: CASSLSGTGGADYGYTF; CDR3nt: TGTGCCAGCAGCTTATCCGGGACAGGGGGCGCGGACTATGGCTACACCTTC
abundance: NA; j_gene: TRBJ2-5; v_gene: TRBV6-5; d_gene: NA; CDR3aa: CASSYSWGGRETQYF; CDR3nt: TGTGCCAGCAGTTACTCTTGGGGGGGCCGCGAGACCCAGTACTTC
abundance: NA; j_gene: TRBJ1-2; v_gene: TRBV6-5; d_gene: TRBD1; CDR3aa: CASKNPTGGLYGYTF; CDR3nt: TGTGCCAGCAAAAACCCGACAGGGGGCCTCTATGGCTACACCTTC
abundance: NA; j_gene: TRBJ1-1; v_gene: TRBV7-2; d_gene: NA; CDR3aa: CASSLGRNTEAFF; CDR3nt: TGTGCCAGCAGCTTAGGGAGGAACACTGAAGCTTTCTTT
abundance: NA; j_gene: TRBJ1-3; v_gene: TRBV3-1/TRBV3-2; d_gene: NA; CDR3aa: CASSPLLGGSGNTIYF; CDR3nt: TGTGCCAGCAGCCCGCTTTTGGGGGGCTCTGGAAACACCATATATTTT
abundance: NA; j_gene: TRBJ1-2; v_gene: TRBV12-3/TRBV12-4; d_gene: NA; CDR3aa: CASSIPYSNGYTF; CDR3nt: TGTGCCAGCAGTATCCCCTATTCGAATGGCTACACCTTC
abundance: NA; j_gene: TRBJ2-2; v_gene: TRBV2; d_gene: NA; CDR3aa: CASSSGVSFNTGELFF; CDR3nt: TGTGCCAGCAGTTCAGGGGTCAGTTTCAACACCGGGGAGCTGTTTTTT
abundance: NA; j_gene: TRBJ2-2; v_gene: TRBV7-2; d_gene: NA; CDR3aa: CASSQRPRNTGELFF; CDR3nt: TGTGCCAGCAGCCAGAGACCCAGGAACACCGGGGAGCTGTTTTTT
abundance: once; j_gene: TRBJ2-2; v_gene: TRBV18; d_gene: TRBD2; CDR3aa: CASSPERGNTGELFF; CDR3nt: TGTGCCAGCTCCCCCGAGCGGGGGAACACCGGGGAGCTGTTTTTT
abundance: NA; j_gene: TRBJ1-1; v_gene: TRBV6-4; d_gene: TRBD1; CDR3aa: CASRNSGGSNTEAFF; CDR3nt: TGTGCCAGCAGGAATTCAGGGGGGAGCAACACTGAAGCTTTCTTT
abundance: NA; j_gene: TRBJ1-2; v_gene: TRBV10-2; d_gene: NA; CDR3aa: CASSESYIGGRGYTF; CDR3nt: TGCGCCAGCAGTGAGTCGTATATAGGCGGAAGAGGCTACACCTTC
abundance: NA; j_gene: TRBJ2-1; v_gene: TRBV30; d_gene: NA; CDR3aa: CAWTVLDKQFF; CDR3nt: TGTGCCTGGACTGTACTGGACAAGCAGTTCTTC
abundance: NA; j_gene: TRBJ2-3; v_gene: TRBV12-3/TRBV12-4; d_gene: NA; CDR3aa: CASSPDATDTQYF; CDR3nt: TGTGCCAGCAGTCCTGACGCCACAGATACGCAGTATTTT
abundance: NA; j_gene: TRBJ1-3; v_gene: TRBV6-5; d_gene: NA; CDR3aa: CASTEGYTIYF; CDR3nt: TGTGCCAGCACGGAAGGTTACACCATATATTTT
abundance: once; j_gene: TRBJ2-3; v_gene: TRBV2; d_gene: NA; CDR3aa: CASIQDTSTDTQYF; CDR3nt: TGTGCCAGCATACAGGACACTAGCACAGATACGCAGTATTTT
abundance: NA; j_gene: TRBJ1-4; v_gene: TRBV27; d_gene: NA; CDR3aa: CASSLAGAPNEKLFF; CDR3nt: TGTGCCAGCAGTTTAGCAGGGGCCCCTAATGAAAAACTGTTTTTT
abundance: NA; j_gene: TRBJ2-5; v_gene: TRBV6-4; d_gene: TRBD2; CDR3aa: CASSEDSGGKETQYF; CDR3nt: TGTGCCAGCAGTGAGGATAGCGGGGGGAAAGAGACCCAGTACTTC
abundance: NA; j_gene: TRBJ2-3; v_gene: TRBV24-1; d_gene: TRBD1; CDR3aa: CATSDRGQGDTDTQYF; CDR3nt: TGTGCCACCAGTGATCGGGGACAGGGGGATACAGATACGCAGTATTTT
abundance: NA; j_gene: TRBJ2-3; v_gene: TRBV4-3; d_gene: TRBD1; CDR3aa: CASSQEPTGAGADTQYF; CDR3nt: TGCGCCAGCAGCCAAGAACCGACAGGGGCAGGGGCAGATACGCAGTATTTT
abundance: NA; j_gene: TRBJ1-1; v_gene: TRBV7-9; d_gene: NA; CDR3aa: CASSPLGLMNGEAFF; CDR3nt: TGTGCCAGCAGTCCCCTGGGCCTTATGAACGGTGAAGCTTTCTTT
abundance: few; j_gene: TRBJ2-2; v_gene: TRBV12-5; d_gene: TRBD1; CDR3aa: CASGWSGTGNTGELFF; CDR3nt: TGTGCTAGTGGTTGGAGTGGGACAGGGAACACCGGGGAGCTGTTTTTT
abundance: NA; j_gene: TRBJ1-5; v_gene: TRBV27; d_gene: NA; CDR3aa: CASSFGLSNQPQHF; CDR3nt: TGTGCCAGCAGTTTTGGGCTTTCGAATCAGCCCCAGCATTTT
abundance: NA; j_gene: TRBJ1-5; v_gene: TRBV19; d_gene: NA; CDR3aa: CASSPATRGPNQPQHF; CDR3nt: TGTGCCAGTAGCCCCGCCACACGGGGCCCCAATCAGCCCCAGCATTTT
abundance: NA; j_gene: TRBJ1-1; v_gene: TRBV18; d_gene: NA; CDR3aa: CASSPGAGQDTEAFF; CDR3nt: TGTGCCAGCTCACCCGGGGCGGGGCAGGACACTGAAGCTTTCTTT
abundance: NA; j_gene: TRBJ2-3; v_gene: TRBV29-1; d_gene: NA; CDR3aa: CSVEDRLGGPNTQYF; CDR3nt: TGCAGCGTTGAAGATCGACTGGGGGGGCCCAATACGCAGTATTTT
abundance: NA; j_gene: TRBJ2-1; v_gene: TRBV7-9; d_gene: NA; CDR3aa: CASSLVGQSGFF; CDR3nt: TGTGCCAGCAGCTTAGTCGGACAGTCGGGGTTCTTC
abundance: NA; j_gene: TRBJ2-5; v_gene: TRBV7-3; d_gene: TRBD2; CDR3aa: CASSHSGGGETQYF; CDR3nt: TGTGCCAGCAGCCACAGCGGGGGGGGAGAGACCCAGTACTTC
abundance: NA; j_gene: TRBJ2-5; v_gene: TRBV14; d_gene: TRBD2; CDR3aa: CASSQGGSGLQETQYF; CDR3nt: TGTGCCAGCAGCCAGGGGGGGAGCGGACTCCAAGAGACCCAGTACTTC
abundance: NA; j_gene: TRBJ1-3; v_gene: TRBV6-5; d_gene: TRBD1; CDR3aa: CASRGQGRNTIYF; CDR3nt: TGTGCCAGCAGGGGACAGGGTAGGAACACCATATATTTT
abundance: NA; j_gene: TRBJ2-2; v_gene: TRBV15; d_gene: NA; CDR3aa: CATSATGWNTGELFF; CDR3nt: TGTGCCACCAGCGCAACAGGATGGAACACCGGGGAGCTGTTTTTT
abundance: few; j_gene: TRBJ1-6; v_gene: TRBV10-1; d_gene: NA; CDR3aa: CASSSSNNSPLHF; CDR3nt: TGCGCCAGCAGTAGCTCTAATAATTCACCCCTCCACTTT
abundance: once; j_gene: TRBJ1-5; v_gene: TRBV30; d_gene: NA; CDR3aa: CAWSVRSSQGGQPQHF; CDR3nt: TGTGCCTGGAGTGTACGTTCGTCGCAGGGAGGGCAGCCCCAGCATTTT